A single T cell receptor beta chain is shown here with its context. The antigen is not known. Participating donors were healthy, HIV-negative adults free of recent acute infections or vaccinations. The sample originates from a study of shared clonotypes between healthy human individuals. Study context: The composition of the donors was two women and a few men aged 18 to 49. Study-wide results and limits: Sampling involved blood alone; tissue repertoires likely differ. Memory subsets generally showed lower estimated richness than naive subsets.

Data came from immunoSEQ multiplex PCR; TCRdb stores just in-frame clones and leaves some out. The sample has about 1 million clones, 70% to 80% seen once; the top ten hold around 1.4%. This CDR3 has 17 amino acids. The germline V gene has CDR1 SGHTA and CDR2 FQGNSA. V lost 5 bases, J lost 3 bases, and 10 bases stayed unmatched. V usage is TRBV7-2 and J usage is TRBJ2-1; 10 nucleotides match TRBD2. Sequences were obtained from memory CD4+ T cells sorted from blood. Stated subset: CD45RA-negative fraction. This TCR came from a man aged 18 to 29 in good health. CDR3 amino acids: CASSHPLGTSVYNEQFF. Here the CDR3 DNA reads TGTGCCAGCAGCCACCCGCTCGGGACTAGCGTCTACAATGAGCAGTTCTTC.